Listed here is a single T cell receptor (beta chain). Its antigen is still unknown. The data derive from a study of T cell responses to AZD1222 COVID-19 vaccine. The study's findings and limits: Spike was spanned by vaccine-associated CD4 TCRs, which were dominant at 160-218 and 743-854.

The germline gives CDR1 LNHDA, CDR2 SQIVND (reference sequence). V was pared by 5 bases and J by 11 bases, with 25 bases between. CDR3 length: 15 amino acids. Libraries were prepared by immunoSEQ multiplex PCR; TCRdb keeps only in-frame clonotypes and omits some of them. Here the sample spans roughly 130,000 clones, 85% to 95% being singletons. The genes are TRBV19 and TRBJ2-7, with D possibly TRBD2 on 6 matching bases. This clonotype originated in an adult in good health. Sample: peripheral blood, taken on day 0 of AZD1222 vaccination. This CDR3 is CASSVPPSSGGRKYF. CDR3 nucleotide sequence: TGTGCCAGTAGTGTTCCCCCCTCCTCGGGTGGGAGGAAGTACTTC.